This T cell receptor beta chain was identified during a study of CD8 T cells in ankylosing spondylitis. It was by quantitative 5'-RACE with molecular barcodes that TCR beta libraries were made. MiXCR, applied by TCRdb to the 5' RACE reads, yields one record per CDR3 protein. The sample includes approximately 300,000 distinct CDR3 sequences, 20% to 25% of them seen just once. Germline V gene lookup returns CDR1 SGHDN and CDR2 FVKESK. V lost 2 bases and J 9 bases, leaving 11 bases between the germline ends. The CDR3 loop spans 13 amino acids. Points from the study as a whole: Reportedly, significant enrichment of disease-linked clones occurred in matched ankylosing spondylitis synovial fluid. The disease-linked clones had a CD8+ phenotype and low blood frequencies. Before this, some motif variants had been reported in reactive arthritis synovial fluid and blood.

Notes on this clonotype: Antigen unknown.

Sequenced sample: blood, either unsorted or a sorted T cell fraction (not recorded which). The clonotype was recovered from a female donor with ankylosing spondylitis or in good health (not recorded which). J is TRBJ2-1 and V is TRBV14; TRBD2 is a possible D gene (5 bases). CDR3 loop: CASSQFEGAEQFF. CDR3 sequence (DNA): TGTGCCAGCAGCCAATTTGAGGGAGCTGAGCAGTTCTTC.